This TCR beta chain stems from a study of cytomegalovirus exposure and HLA in healthy donors. General study results and limits: Solely CMV serostatus was available to characterize immune exposure.

Primers for the PCR totalled 60 Vbeta and 13 Jbeta. Clones were read by immunoSEQ multiplex PCR, and TCRdb kept only the in-frame ones, dropping some. The sample yields some 45,000 clones, roughly 76% seen once. J lost 7 bases, V lost 4 bases, and 4 bases had no gene match. The germline gives CDR1 SGHRS, CDR2 YFSETQ. The CDR3 is made up of 12 amino acids. A few counts support this clone. Its antigen is unidentified. The chain combines TRBV5-1 with TRBJ2-7; TRBD1 agrees at 8 bases. The clonotype originates from a man aged 25 to 40 in good health and CMV-seronegative. Sequenced: PBMCs. The CDR3 sequence is CASSARGREQYF. The CDR3 nucleotides are TGCGCCAGCAGCGCCAGGGGGCGTGAGCAGTACTTC.